The sequence of this T cell receptor beta chain was determined in a study of T-cell reconstitution after alpha-beta-depleted transplantation in children. TCRbeta library preparation incorporated unique molecular identifiers. TCRdb called the PCR reads again in MiXCR, with one record for every CDR3 protein. The sample records 300,000 to 400,000 distinct CDR3 sequences, less than 15% being singletons. This CDR3 is built from 14 residues. Germline-derived CDR1 and CDR2 are SGHKS and YYEKEE (reference sequence). V gave up 0 bases and J gave up 9 bases; unmatched junction bases: 6. This clonotype was counted ten times or more.

V is TRBV5-5 and J is TRBJ2-4; 7 bases match TRBD1. Sequenced here: PBMCs, sampled from the stem cell graft. The receptor comes from a human donor who donated a stem cell graft to a child with Fanconi anemia. CDR3 sequence (DNA): TGTGCCAGCAGCTTGGCTGGACAGGATGGCATTCAGTACTTC. Translating gives CASSLAGQDGIQYF. Full variable domain (missing parts from reference TRBV5-5 and TRBJ2-4): DAGVTQSPTHLIKTRGQQVTLRCSPISGHKSVSWYQQVLGQGPQFIFQYYEKEERGRGNFPDRFSARQFPNYSSELNVNALLLGDSALYLCASSLAGQDGIQYFGAGTRLSVL.